These T cell receptor beta chains were read from a single sample in a study of blood T cell repertoires in COVID-19. Repertoires were generated with immunoSEQ multiplex PCR, while TCRdb's copy carries only in-frame clones and drops some. The sample shows some 230,000 clones, 84% of them seen only once. Sample: peripheral blood. Every receptor here comes from a woman in her sixties who had recovered from COVID-19. Both conserved end residues are part of each CDR3. The D gene is left open where the match is weak. The size entry is marked missing in some rows and otherwise reads once, few, many or a size class.

j_call	d_call	clone_size	v_call	cdr3_aa	cdr3_nt
TRBJ2-1	TRBD2	NA	TRBV10-1	CASSESRGGGADNEQFF	TGCGCCAGCAGTGAGTCTCGGGGCGGGGGGGCCGACAATGAGCAGTTCTTC
TRBJ2-3	NA	NA	TRBV7-2	CASSLVFKLQGGPTDTQYF	TGTGCCAGCAGCTTAGTTTTCAAATTGCAGGGCGGACCCACAGATACGCAGTATTTT
TRBJ1-6	NA	NA	TRBV6-5	CASIQGAYNSPLHF	TGTGCCAGCATTCAAGGGGCATATAATTCACCCCTCCACTTT
TRBJ2-3	TRBD1	NA	TRBV25-1	CASSETRGLTDTQYF	TGTGCCAGCAGTGAAACCAGGGGGCTCACAGATACGCAGTATTTT
TRBJ1-2	NA	NA	TRBV18	CASSPASETTPYGYTF	TGTGCCAGCTCACCGGCCTCCGAGACGACTCCGTATGGCTACACCTTC
TRBJ1-1	NA	NA	TRBV7-2	CASSFPNRVNTEAFF	TGTGCCAGCAGCTTTCCGAACAGGGTGAACACTGAAGCTTTCTTT
TRBJ1-4	TRBD1	NA	TRBV6-2/TRBV6-3	CASSYSRDREMDGNEKLFF	TGTGCCAGCAGTTACTCGAGGGACAGGGAAATGGATGGTAATGAAAAACTGTTTTTT
TRBJ2-7	NA	NA	TRBV30	CAWSVSLRYEQYF	TGTGCCTGGAGTGTTAGCCTACGCTACGAGCAGTACTTC
TRBJ1-2	NA	few	TRBV7-9	CASSMNMQGGYTF	TGTGCCAGCAGCATGAATATGCAGGGTGGCTACACCTTC
TRBJ2-7	NA	NA	TRBV3-1/TRBV3-2	CASSQVQGLNYEQYF	TGTGCCAGCAGCCAAGTACAGGGACTAAACTACGAGCAGTACTTC
TRBJ1-4	NA	NA	TRBV7-6	CASSLGVRLEGREKLFF	TGTGCCAGCAGCTTAGGTGTGCGTCTAGAGGGGCGGGAGAAACTGTTTTTT
TRBJ2-3	TRBD2	NA	TRBV5-4	CASSERGGTDTQYF	TGTGCCAGCAGCGAGCGGGGGGGCACAGATACGCAGTATTTT
TRBJ2-1	NA	NA	TRBV21-1	CASSKVRGGQDEQFF	TGTGCCAGCAGCAAAGTGCGGGGGGGGCAAGATGAGCAGTTCTTC
TRBJ2-5	TRBD2	NA	TRBV2	CASSATSIQETQYF	TGTGCCAGCAGCGCGACTAGCATCCAAGAGACCCAGTACTTC
TRBJ1-2	NA	NA	TRBV3-1/TRBV3-2	CASSQDLGSYGYTF	TGTGCCAGCAGCCAAGATCTGGGCAGCTATGGCTACACCTTC
TRBJ1-2	NA	NA	TRBV7-8	CASSPGGSYGYTF	TGTGCCAGCAGCCCCGGGGGATCGTATGGCTACACCTTC
TRBJ2-4	NA	NA	TRBV15	CATSRSRGGNIQYF	TGTGCCACCAGCAGAAGTAGGGGGGGAAACATTCAGTACTTC
TRBJ2-3	TRBD2	NA	TRBV12-5	CASSGASTDTQYF	TGTGCTTCTAGCGGGGCGAGCACAGATACGCAGTATTTT
TRBJ1-5	TRBD1	NA	TRBV27	CATGTGAYQPQHF	TGTGCCACAGGGACAGGGGCTTATCAGCCCCAGCATTTT
TRBJ1-2	NA	NA	TRBV15	CATSGPMSSAIGYTF	TGTGCCACCAGCGGGCCTATGTCCAGTGCTATTGGCTACACCTTC
TRBJ1-2	TRBD1	NA	TRBV10-3	CATGQGDGYTF	TGTGCCACAGGACAGGGGGATGGCTACACCTTC
TRBJ2-4	TRBD2	NA	TRBV2	CASTSFSGGWAKNIQYF	TGTGCCAGCACCTCGTTTAGCGGGGGATGGGCCAAAAACATTCAGTACTTC
TRBJ1-4	NA	NA	TRBV7-9	CASSKGGANEKLFF	TGTGCCAGCAGCAAAGGGGGGGCTAATGAAAAACTGTTTTTT
TRBJ2-7	NA	NA	TRBV7-2	CASSFRTSSSYEQYF	TGTGCCAGCAGCTTCCGGACAAGCAGCTCCTACGAGCAGTACTTC
TRBJ2-1	TRBD2	many	TRBV7-8	CASSLASGGAWFYNEQFF	TGTGCCAGCAGCTTAGCCAGCGGGGGGGCCTGGTTCTACAATGAGCAGTTCTTC
TRBJ1-5	TRBD1	NA	TRBV19	CASSIIIWDRGKNQPQHF	TGTGCCAGTAGTATTATCATTTGGGACAGGGGAAAAAATCAGCCCCAGCATTTT
TRBJ2-1	NA	NA	TRBV21-1	CASSDPHRRGTEQFF	TGTGCCAGCAGCGATCCCCACCGGAGAGGAACTGAGCAGTTCTTC
TRBJ2-3	NA	once	TRBV5-1	CASSQDGLVTDTQYF	TGCGCCAGCAGCCAGGATGGACTTGTCACAGATACGCAGTATTTT
TRBJ1-2	NA	NA	TRBV30	CASRTVRYGGYTF	TGTGCCTCCAGGACAGTTAGGTATGGTGGCTACACCTTC
TRBJ2-7	TRBD1	once	TRBV18	CASRPGTGSYEQYF	TGTGCCAGCCGACCTGGGACAGGGTCCTACGAGCAGTACTTC
TRBJ2-7	TRBD2	once	TRBV2	CASVAGAAGEQYF	TGTGCCAGTGTAGCGGGGGCGGCGGGAGAGCAGTACTTC